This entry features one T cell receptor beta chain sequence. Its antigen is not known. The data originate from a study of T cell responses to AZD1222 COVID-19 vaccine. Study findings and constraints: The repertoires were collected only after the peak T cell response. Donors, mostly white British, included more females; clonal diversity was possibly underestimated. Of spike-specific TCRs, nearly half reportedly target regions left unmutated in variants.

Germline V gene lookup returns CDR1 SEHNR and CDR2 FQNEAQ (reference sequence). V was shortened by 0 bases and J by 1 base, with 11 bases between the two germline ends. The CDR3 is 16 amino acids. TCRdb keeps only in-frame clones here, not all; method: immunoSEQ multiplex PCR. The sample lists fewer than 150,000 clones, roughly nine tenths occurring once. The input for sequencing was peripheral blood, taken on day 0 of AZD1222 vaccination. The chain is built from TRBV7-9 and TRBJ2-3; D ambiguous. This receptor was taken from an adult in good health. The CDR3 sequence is CASSLANVGGTDTQYF. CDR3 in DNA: TGTGCCAGCAGCTTAGCGAATGTGGGCGGCACAGATACGCAGTATTTT.